This entry lists 29 T cell receptor beta chains sequenced from one sample in a study of blood T cell repertoires in COVID-19. The assay was immunoSEQ multiplex PCR, and TCRdb's table has in-frame clones only and misses some. The table includes about 170,000 clones, 86% detected once. The sample comprised peripheral blood. All receptors derive from a man aged 65-85 years with acute or convalescent COVID-19.

This chain joins TRBV2 and TRBJ2-3; tentative D call: TRBD2 (5 bases). V lost 6 bases, J lost 0 bases, and 10 bases lay in between. Per the germline V gene, CDR1 is SNHLY and CDR2 is FYNNEI. This CDR3 contains 14 residues. The CDR3 here is CASRPGLSTDTQYF. The CDR3 DNA is TGTGCCAGCAGACCCGGACTTAGCACAGATACGCAGTATTTT. The full variable domain, with the rest looked up from reference TRBV2 and TRBJ2-3, is EPEVTQTPSHQVTQMGQEVILRCVPISNHLYFYWYRQILGQKVEFLVSFYNNEISEKSEIFDDQFSVERPDGSNFTLKIRSTKLEDSAMYFCASRPGLSTDTQYFGPGTRLTVL.

V and J are TRBV6-2 or TRBV6-3 and TRBJ2-1, with 7 bases matching TRBD2. Germline CDR1 MNHEY, CDR2 SVGEGT. The CDR3 totals 15 residues. V shed 4 bases, J shed 3 bases, and the junction held 6 bases outside the gene matches. The CDR3 loop reads CASSSSGTNYNEQFF. CDR3 coding DNA: TGTGCCAGCAGTTCATCCGGGACTAACTACAATGAGCAGTTCTTC.

This clone was seen once. This rearrangement joins TRBV7-3 to TRBJ2-5; TRBD2 is a possible D gene (5 bases). Germline CDR1 is SGHTA and CDR2 is FQGTGA. The CDR3 has 14 amino acids. The V and J ends lost 0 bases and 2 bases respectively, with 7 bases between them. In DNA, the CDR3 is TGTGCCAGCAGCTTAACGCCGGGGCAAGAGACCCAGTACTTC. Translated, it gives CASSLTPGQETQYF.

This clone is classed as medium-sized (0.01 to 0.1%). This chain uses TRBV19 with TRBJ2-1; TRBD2 aligns across 8 bases. Germline V lookup: CDR1 LNHDA, CDR2 SQIVND (reference sequence). The CDR3 contains 16 residues. The J segment lost 5 bases and the V segment lost 5 bases, leaving 11 bases of the junction unmatched. The CDR3 reads CASSPSLGLVNNEQFF. CDR3 coding DNA: TGTGCCAGTAGTCCTAGCTTGGGACTAGTCAACAATGAGCAGTTCTTC.

The V and J genes are TRBV18 and TRBJ1-1; D is unclear. Trimming removed 5 bases at V and 0 bases at J, with 10 bases between. The CDR3 is 14 residues long. Germline loops: CDR1 KGHSH, CDR2 LQKENI. CDR3 nucleotide sequence: TGTGCCAGCTCAAGGCTGAGCGTGAACACTGAAGCTTTCTTT. It yields the protein CASSRLSVNTEAFF.

The chain has TRBV5-6 and TRBJ1-6, with TRBD1 matching over 10 bases. Per the germline V gene, CDR1 is SGHDT and CDR2 is YYEEEE. With 4 bases clipped from V and 4 bases from J, the junction kept 8 bases outside the gene matches. CDR3 length: 17 amino acids. DNA of the CDR3: TGTGCCAGCAGCAAAAGACAGGGGGCTTTATATAATTCACCCCTCCACTTT. Its translation is CASSKRQGALYNSPLHF.

The count of this clone is one. This chain uses TRBV10-1 with TRBJ2-3; 13 nucleotides agree with TRBD2. This CDR3 is 17 amino acids long. V lost 6 bases and J lost 1; bases outside the gene matches: 7. CDR1 and CDR2 from the germline V gene are WNHNN and SYGVQD (reference sequence). The CDR3 DNA sequence: TGCGCCAGCAGCCAAAACGGACTAGCGGGGGGCACAGATACGCAGTATTTT. As protein: CASSQNGLAGGTDTQYF.

The gene calls are TRBV6-5 and TRBJ1-2; D gene uncertain. CDR1 MNHEY and CDR2 SVGAGI come from the germline V gene. The CDR3 consists of 12 residues. V was cut by 7 bases and J by 3 bases, with 9 bases left in between. Here the CDR3 reads CASTRSYYGYTF. Written as DNA, the CDR3 is TGTGCCAGCACGCGTAGCTACTATGGCTACACCTTC.

This rearrangement joins TRBV5-1 to TRBJ1-4; D is ambiguous. The CDR3 length is 17 residues. Trimming took 4 bases from V and 0 from J, leaving 16 bases between them. Germline lookup yields CDR1 SGHRS and CDR2 YFSETQ. The CDR3: CASSPRANRATNEKLFF. The DNA of the CDR3 is TGCGCCAGCAGCCCACGCGCCAACAGAGCAACTAATGAAAAACTGTTTTTT.

The V call is TRBV30, the J call TRBJ2-6; the D gene is possibly TRBD2 (5 bases). In germline, CDR1 is GTSNPN, CDR2 SVGIG (reference sequence). There are 14 residues in the CDR3. V dropped 7 bases and J dropped 4 bases, with 14 bases sitting between them. CDR3 nucleotides: TGTGCCTCGGGGTGGAGAGCGGGGGCCAACGTCCTGACTTTC. It yields the protein CASGWRAGANVLTF.

J is TRBJ1-4 and V is TRBV5-1; no reliable D call. V lost 0 bases to trimming and J lost 6 bases, with 12 bases between them. Germline loops: CDR1 SGHRS, CDR2 YFSETQ. This CDR3 is built from 15 residues. The CDR3 here is CASSLEGDEYEKLFF. CDR3 DNA: TGCGCCAGCAGCTTGGAGGGAGACGAATATGAAAAACTGTTTTTT.

V usage is TRBV7-3 and J usage is TRBJ2-1; D perhaps matches TRBD2 (6 bases). The germline V and J ends were trimmed by 5 bases and 12 bases, with 14 bases remaining between them. Germline CDR1 is SGHTA and CDR2 is FQGTGA. The CDR3 length is 12 residues. The CDR3 here is CASSPWRDGQFF. Here the CDR3 DNA reads TGTGCCAGCAGCCCATGGCGGGACGGGCAGTTCTTC.

The chain couples TRBV5-3 to TRBJ1-3; D is unresolved. Being an ORF, TRBV5-3 has a function that is uncertain. Trimming stripped 2 bases from V and 8 bases from J, with 5 bases between. This CDR3 comprises 11 residues. This chain's CDR3 is CARSFPDTIYF. The DNA for the CDR3 is TGTGCCAGAAGCTTCCCGGACACCATATATTTT.

The V gene is TRBV7-2, the J gene TRBJ2-5; 11 bases align to TRBD2. Germline lookup yields CDR1 SGHTA and CDR2 FQGNSA. CDR3 length: 16 amino acids. V gave up 1 base and J gave up 2 bases; unmatched junction bases: 3. CDR3 amino acids: CASSLGASGGQETQYF. CDR3 DNA sequence: TGTGCCAGCAGCTTAGGGGCTAGCGGGGGGCAAGAGACCCAGTACTTC.

The chain has TRBV7-2 and TRBJ1-6; D unresolved. Germline CDR1 SGHTA, CDR2 FQGNSA. Trimming took 2 bases from V and 10 from J, leaving 9 bases between them. The CDR3 sequence is 13 residues long. As DNA, the CDR3 is TGTGCCAGCAGCTTAACCATTGGCTCACCCCTCCACTTT. This encodes CASSLTIGSPLHF.

This clone was detected once. The chain has TRBV6-5 and TRBJ1-1, with D hard to call. V lost 6 bases, J lost 0 bases, and 5 bases lay in between. CDR3 length: 12 residues. CDR1 and CDR2 from the germline V gene are MNHEY and SVGAGI. The CDR3 DNA reads TGTGCCAGCAGCCTATTGAACACTGAAGCTTTCTTT. It yields the protein CASSLLNTEAFF.

The rearrangement links TRBV5-1 to TRBJ1-4; TRBD1 matches at 9 bases. Per the germline V gene, CDR1 is SGHRS and CDR2 is YFSETQ. The V gene end was trimmed by 4 bases and the J gene end by 7 bases; junction bases not matched to a gene: 14. CDR3 length: 17 residues. Written as DNA, the CDR3 is TGCGCCAGCAGCGGTGGCTCCGCCCCGGGACAGGGTGAAAAACTGTTTTTT. It encodes CASSGGSAPGQGEKLFF.

The chain couples TRBV28 to TRBJ2-7; a weak D match, TRBD2 (5 bases). Deletions cut 5 bases from V and 2 bases from J, with 19 bases between. The CDR3 runs to 16 residues. Per the germline V gene, CDR1 is MDHEN and CDR2 is SYDVKM. The DNA of the CDR3 is TGTGCCAGCAGTCCCCTTGGGGAGAAAAAAACCTACGAGCAGTACTTC. Protein sequence: CASSPLGEKKTYEQYF.

The chain recombines TRBV29-1 with TRBJ2-5; D is ambiguous. There are 13 residues in the CDR3. V gave up 7 bases and J gave up 2 bases, with 14 bases separating them. Per germline, CDR1 SQVTM and CDR2 ANQGSEA. The CDR3 region has the DNA TGCAGCGGCGGAACATCCTGGCAAGAGACCCAGTACTTC. Protein: CSGGTSWQETQYF.

This chain links TRBV24-1 with TRBJ2-3; 7 bases match TRBD2. CDR3 length equals 15 residues. The junction had 11 bases not matched to a gene; V was cut back by 5 bases and J by 7 bases. The germline V gene has CDR1 KGHDR and CDR2 SFDVKD. CDR3 nucleotides: TGTGCCACCAGTGTTCCCGGGGGTAGCGGGCATACGCAGTATTTT. Protein sequence: CATSVPGGSGHTQYF.

This clone was detected once. The chain combines TRBV18 with TRBJ1-1; D is unclear. In germline, CDR1 is KGHSH, CDR2 LQKENI. This CDR3 is 13 amino acids long. The V gene lost 3 bases and the J gene lost 1 base, with 6 bases spanning the gap. CDR3 in amino acids: CASSPTQNTEAFF. The CDR3 DNA reads TGTGCCAGCTCACCGACTCAGAACACTGAAGCTTTCTTT.

The rearrangement links TRBV28 to TRBJ1-1, with TRBD1 matching 10 bases. CDR1 and CDR2 from the germline V gene are MDHEN and SYDVKM. The ends lost 6 bases at V and 7 bases at J; junction bases unmatched: 5. The CDR3 spans 13 residues. The CDR3 sequence is CASRKTGGHEAFF. CDR3 nucleotide sequence: TGTGCCAGCAGGAAGACAGGGGGCCATGAAGCTTTCTTT. The full variable domain, with the rest looked up from reference TRBV28 and TRBJ1-1, is DVKVTQSSRYLVKRTGEKVFLECVQDMDHENMFWYRQDPGLGLRLIYFSYDVKMKEKGDIPEGYSVSREKKERFSLILESASTNQTSMYLCASRKTGGHEAFFGQGTRLTVV.

This chain links TRBV5-1 with TRBJ1-3; TRBD1 agrees at 7 bases. The CDR3 runs 14 residues. The junction had 5 bases not matched to a gene; V was cut back by 4 bases and J by 4 bases. Germline CDR1 is SGHRS and CDR2 is YFSETQ. The CDR3, as DNA: TGCGCCAGCAGCCAGGACAGGCCCGGAAACACCATATATTTT. Translation: CASSQDRPGNTIYF.

V and J are TRBV4-2 and TRBJ1-4, with no clear D. V gave up 1 base and J gave up 3 bases, with 15 bases separating them. The germline V gene encodes CDR1 LGHNA and CDR2 YNFKEQ. CDR3 size: 17 residues. The DNA of the CDR3 is TGTGCCAGCAGCCAAGGCATCCTCAGGTCTTCTAATGAAAAACTGTTTTTT. Amino acids: CASSQGILRSSNEKLFF.

This clone was picked up one time. The chain has TRBV24-1 and TRBJ1-3, with D unresolved. This CDR3 is built from 13 residues. Germline V CDR1 and CDR2: KGHDR, SFDVKD. Trimming took 9 bases from V and 3 from J, leaving 11 bases between them. CDR3 in amino acids: CATVKSHGNTIYF. The CDR3 coding sequence is TGTGCCACCGTCAAAAGCCATGGAAACACCATATATTTT.

A single count supports this clone. The gene calls are TRBV7-3 and TRBJ2-7; 14 bases agree with TRBD2. The CDR3 has 15 amino acids. V lost 0 bases and J lost 6; bases outside the gene matches: 1. In germline, CDR1 is SGHTA, CDR2 FQGTGA. The CDR3 DNA is TGTGCCAGCAGCTTAACCGGACTAGCGGGAGGCGAGCAGTACTTC. Translation: CASSLTGLAGGEQYF. Together with reference TRBV7-3 and TRBJ2-7, the CDR3 gives the full variable domain: GAGVSQTPSNKVTEKGKYVELRCDPISGHTALYWYRQSLGQGPEFLIYFQGTGAADDSGLPNDRFFAVRPEGSVSTLKIQRTERGDSAVYLCASSLTGLAGGEQYFGPGTRLTVT.

This rearrangement joins TRBV14 to TRBJ1-6; no firm D call. CDR1 is SGHDN, CDR2 FVKESK, per germline. Deletions cut 1 base from V and 0 bases from J, with 7 bases between. There are 16 residues in the CDR3. The DNA of the CDR3 is TGTGCCAGCAGCCAAGCCAGGTTCTCCTATAATTCACCCCTCCACTTT. It codes for CASSQARFSYNSPLHF.

The rearrangement uses TRBV12-3 or TRBV12-4 and TRBJ1-1; D remains unclear. The CDR3 extends over 13 amino acids. V was pared by 11 bases and J by 4 bases, with 17 bases between. CDR3 amino acids: CAGRSSGGTEAFF. CDR3 sequence (DNA): TGTGCCGGCCGATCTTCCGGAGGCACTGAAGCTTTCTTT.

The rearrangement uses TRBV9 and TRBJ1-1; tentative D call: TRBD1 (6 bases). The CDR3 is 15 residues long. The germline V gene encodes CDR1 SGDLS and CDR2 YYNGEE. The ends were cut back, 4 bases at V and 0 bases at J, with 13 bases in the middle. CDR3 DNA sequence: TGTGCCAGCAGCCCCACCGGACAGATGAACACTGAAGCTTTCTTT. This sequence encodes CASSPTGQMNTEAFF. The variable domain in full, with the rest retrieved from reference TRBV9 and TRBJ1-1, is DSGVTQTPKHLITATGQRVTLRCSPRSGDLSVYWYQQSLDQGLQFLIQYYNGEERAKGNILERFSAQQFPDLHSELNLSSLELGDSALYFCASSPTGQMNTEAFFGQGTRLTVV.